A single sample gave rise to the 5 T cell receptor beta chains below, sequenced in a study of cytomegalovirus exposure and HLA in healthy donors. Primers: 60 Vbeta forward and 13 Jbeta reverse. Profiling relied on immunoSEQ multiplex PCR, and the TCRdb table lists in-frame clones only, not all of them. Among some 150,000 clones listed, approximately 76% were seen once. Sequenced: PBMCs. All receptors come from a man aged 55 to 69 in good health and CMV-seronegative.

The chain combines TRBV28 with TRBJ1-1; 12 bases map to TRBD1. The V gene end was trimmed by 7 bases and the J gene end by 0 bases; junction bases not matched to a gene: 9. Germline V gene sequence: CDR1 MDHEN, CDR2 SYDVKM. The CDR3 contains 17 residues. The CDR3 spells CASTLSRDRGLNTEAFF. The CDR3 DNA is TGTGCCAGCACCCTATCCCGGGACAGGGGGCTGAACACTGAAGCTTTCTTT.

In regard to this clone: The sample has other DNA sequences that encode this CDR3 too. The chain carries TRBV5-4 and TRBJ2-3; D possibly corresponds to TRBD2 (5 bases). The V gene lost 4 bases and the J gene lost 6 bases, with 18 bases spanning the gap. CDR3 size: 15 residues. The germline V gene has CDR1 SGHNT and CDR2 YYREEE (reference sequence). The CDR3 bases are TGTGCCAGCAGCCCGGCCCAGCGGACCAGGGATACGCAGTATTTT. As protein: CASSPAQRTRDTQYF.

A few counts support this clone. J is TRBJ2-3 and V is TRBV29-1; weak D call: TRBD1 (6 bases). This CDR3 has 13 amino acids. Trimming removed 4 bases at V and 2 bases at J, with 10 bases between. Germline CDR1 SQVTM, CDR2 ANQGSEA. CDR3 in amino acids: CSVAPGDTDTQYF. In DNA form, the CDR3 reads TGCAGCGTTGCTCCAGGGGACACAGATACGCAGTATTTT.

This chain connects TRBV11-3 to TRBJ2-1, with D perhaps matching TRBD2 (6 bases). Germline CDR1 reads SGHNT; CDR2 reads YENEEA. V lost 0 bases and J 3 bases, leaving 9 bases between the germline ends. CDR3 length: 15 amino acids. This CDR3 is CASSLDDGGYNEQFF. The CDR3 DNA follows: TGTGCCAGCAGCTTAGATGACGGGGGCTACAATGAGCAGTTCTTC.

About this clone itself: At one end, the junction sequence differs from germline, possibly due to a read error. The chain couples TRBV7-9 to TRBJ1-6, with TRBD1 as a possible D gene (5 bases). Germline loops: CDR1 SEHNR, CDR2 FQNEAQ (reference sequence). The length of the CDR3 is 16 residues. CDR3 region: CSSSLGFQGLVSPLHF. CDR3 DNA: TGTTCCAGCAGCCTAGGGTTTCAGGGACTGGTGTCACCCCTCCACTTT.